This T cell receptor (beta chain) was sequenced in a study of early T cells in non-severe SARS-CoV-2 infection. At the level of the study: Unsorted whole-blood RNA was sequenced in bulk, leaving chains unpaired. Study observations and caveats: Reliance on VDJdb matching favored anti-spike CD8 responses; private and CD4 specificities were missed.

In its sample, this clonotype was seen many times. Its antigen remains unidentified. Attachment of unique molecular identifiers was made to individual cDNA molecules. TCRdb reanalysed the 5' RACE reads using MiXCR and keeps one entry per CDR3 protein. The sample has more than 55,000 distinct CDR3 sequences; 8% to 9% are singletons. The CDR3 covers 16 residues. Germline CDR1 SGHDT, CDR2 YYEEEE. The V end lost 4 bases, the J end lost 0 bases, and 16 bases lay between the germline ends. V gene TRBV5-6 combines with J gene TRBJ2-5; TRBD1 might be the D (6 bases). The clonotype was recovered from an adult who was a healthcare worker with PCR-confirmed SARS-CoV-2 infection or an uninfected control (not recorded which). Sequenced input: whole blood. The CDR3 protein is CASSLPGTSYQETQYF. The CDR3 DNA is TGTGCCAGCAGCCTCCCCGGGACATCGTACCAAGAGACCCAGTACTTC.